In its sample, the clone carrying this TCR beta chain is medium-sized. The CDR3 totals 16 residues. CDR1 SGHRS and CDR2 YFSETQ come from the germline V gene. Trimming cost V 0 bases and J 0 bases, with 10 bases left between them. The sample comes from a study of CD8+ T cells in alopecia areata. Treatment indicated: oral pan-JAK inhibitor, 5-10 mg twice daily. Sequencing used cDNA as its template, made by extracting RNA and reverse transcribing it. Only in-frame clones appear in the TCRdb table, and some are missing; sequencing was by immunoSEQ multiplex PCR. Of over 120,000 clones listed, 45% to 60% are singletons.

This receptor was taken from a human donor with alopecia areata. The rearrangement uses TRBV5-1 and TRBJ1-3; D is unresolved. Specimen: CD8+ T cells sorted from blood, collected at week 4, from a patient treated with tofacitinib. CDR3 amino acids: CASSLVMGGSGNTIYF. DNA for the CDR3: TGCGCCAGCAGCTTGGTAATGGGCGGCTCTGGAAACACCATATATTTT. Together with reference TRBV5-1 and TRBJ1-3, the CDR3 gives the full variable domain: KAGVTQTPRYLIKTRGQQVTLSCSPISGHRSVSWYQQTPGQGLQFLFEYFSETQRNKGNFPGRFSGRQFSNSRSEMNVSTLELGDSALYLCASSLVMGGSGNTIYFGEGSWLTVV.